This T cell receptor beta chain was found in a study of T cells after somatic rescue of genetic block. CDR1 is MNHEY and CDR2 is SMNVEV in the germline V gene (reference sequence). With 8 bases clipped from V and 6 bases from J, the junction kept 10 bases outside the gene matches. This CDR3 is 14 amino acids long. Only in-frame clones appear in the TCRdb table, and some are missing; sequencing was by immunoSEQ multiplex PCR. The sample contains 50,000 to 60,000 clones, roughly 96% of which appear only once. The clonotype was recovered from a child under two years old. The V gene is TRBV27, the J gene TRBJ2-1; 7 bases map to TRBD2. Sequencing input: peripheral blood mononuclear cells (PBMCs). The CDR3 bases are TGTGCCAGCGGCCTGACTAGCCGGGTCAATGAGCAGTTCTTC. As protein: CASGLTSRVNEQFF.